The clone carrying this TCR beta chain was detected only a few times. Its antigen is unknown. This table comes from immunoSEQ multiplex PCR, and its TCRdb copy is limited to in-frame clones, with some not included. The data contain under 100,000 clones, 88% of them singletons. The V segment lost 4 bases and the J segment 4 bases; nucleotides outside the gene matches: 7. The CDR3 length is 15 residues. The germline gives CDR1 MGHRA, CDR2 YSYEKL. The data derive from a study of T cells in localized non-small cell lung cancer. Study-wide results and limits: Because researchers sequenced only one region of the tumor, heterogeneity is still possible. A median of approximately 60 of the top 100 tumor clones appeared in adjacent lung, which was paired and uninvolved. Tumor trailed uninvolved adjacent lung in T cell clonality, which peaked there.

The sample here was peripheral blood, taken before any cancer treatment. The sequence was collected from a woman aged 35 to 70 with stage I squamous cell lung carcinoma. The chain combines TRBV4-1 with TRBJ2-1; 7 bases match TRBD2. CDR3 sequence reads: CASSLAPGGYNEQFF. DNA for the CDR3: TGCGCCAGCAGCCTAGCCCCGGGGGGATACAATGAGCAGTTCTTC.